This is a list of T cell receptor beta chains from one sample in a study of graft-versus-host responses after intestinal transplantation. Clones were sequenced by immunoSEQ multiplex PCR, and TCRdb holds only the in-frame ones, with some missing. This repertoire shows 29,000 or so clones, about 80% found once; its top ten account for 3%. Sequences were derived from ileum tissue, sampled 98 days after intestinal transplantation. The receptors here all came from a human patient who received an intestinal transplant, so some T cells may come from the graft donor. CDR3s include the opening cysteine and the closing phenylalanine or tryptophan. A D gene is named only where the DNA matches it firmly. Some rows mark clone size as missing; the rest say once, few, many or name a class of expanded clone.

clone_size	v_call	d_call	j_call	cdr3_aa	cdr3_nt
-	TRBV5-1	TRBD2	TRBJ2-1	CASRALAGGKDEQFF	TGCGCCAGCAGAGCTCTAGCGGGGGGTAAGGATGAGCAGTTCTTC
-	TRBV2	-	TRBJ2-5	CASTVVGQETQYF	TGTGCCAGCACTGTGGTAGGCCAAGAGACCCAGTACTTC
-	TRBV27	-	TRBJ2-7	CASSSGGSISYEQYF	TGTGCCAGCAGCTCTGGGGGTTCCATCTCCTACGAGCAGTACTTC
once	TRBV6-1	-	TRBJ1-1	CASSEHEGQAFF	TGTGCCAGCAGTGAGCATGAGGGGCAAGCTTTCTTT
-	TRBV5-1	TRBD1	TRBJ1-2	CASSLGWTGDDYGYTF	TGCGCCAGCAGCTTGGGATGGACAGGGGATGACTATGGCTACACCTTC
-	TRBV6-5	-	TRBJ1-5	CASMVVGGSNQPQHF	TGTGCCAGCATGGTGGTTGGGGGTAGCAATCAGCCCCAGCATTTT
-	TRBV30	-	TRBJ2-7	CAWSTTGRDYEQYF	TGTGCCTGGAGTACGACAGGGAGGGACTACGAGCAGTACTTC
-	TRBV25-1	-	TRBJ2-3	CASSDDNILITDTQYF	TGTGCCAGCAGTGACGACAATATTCTCATCACAGATACGCAGTATTTT
-	TRBV7-8	TRBD1	TRBJ2-4	CASSALQGWILNIQYF	TGTGCCAGCAGCGCGTTACAGGGGTGGATCCTTAACATTCAGTACTTC
-	TRBV4-1	-	TRBJ2-7	CASSRRPDRSSYEQYF	TGCGCCAGCAGCCGTCGTCCAGACCGGAGCTCCTACGAGCAGTACTTC
-	TRBV29-1	-	TRBJ2-6	CSVESRGEVGANVLTF	TGCAGCGTTGAATCAAGAGGGGAGGTAGGGGCCAACGTCCTGACTTTC
-	TRBV5-6	-	TRBJ1-3	CASSLGGDSGNTIYF	TGTGCCAGCAGCTTGGGAGGGGACTCTGGAAACACCATATATTTT
-	TRBV7-3	-	TRBJ2-1	CASSPRGGNAYNEQFF	TGTGCCAGCAGCCCTAGAGGAGGGAATGCCTACAATGAGCAGTTCTTC
-	TRBV27	-	TRBJ2-7	CASSFGRGYSYEQYF	TGTGCCAGCAGTTTTGGGAGGGGGTACTCCTACGAGCAGTACTTC
-	TRBV6-5	-	TRBJ1-3	CASSYEGNTIYF	TGTGCCAGCAGTTACGAAGGAAACACCATATATTTT
-	TRBV7-9	-	TRBJ1-2	CASSTAGGHNHGYTF	TGTGCCAGCAGCACCGCTGGAGGACACAACCATGGCTACACCTTC
once	TRBV9	TRBD2	TRBJ2-3	CASSVEGGGATDTQYF	TGTGCCAGCAGCGTAGAGGGCGGGGGGGCAACAGATACGCAGTATTTT
-	TRBV5-6	-	TRBJ2-2	CASSFTVANTGELFF	TGTGCCAGCAGCTTCACAGTTGCGAACACCGGGGAGCTGTTTTTT
few	TRBV15	TRBD2	TRBJ2-7	CATSLNGLADTEQYF	TGTGCCACCAGCCTAAACGGACTAGCGGATACCGAGCAGTACTTC
once	TRBV11-2	-	TRBJ1-2	CASSLGEGYGYTF	TGTGCCAGCAGCCTGGGGGAGGGCTATGGCTACACCTTC
-	TRBV13	-	TRBJ2-6	CASKVSYEGPAGANVLTF	TGTGCCAGCAAGGTGTCTTACGAGGGGCCTGCTGGGGCCAACGTCCTGACTTTC
-	TRBV7-7	TRBD1	TRBJ2-2	CASSSTPGQGNTGELFF	TGTGCCAGCAGCTCGACGCCGGGACAGGGGAACACCGGGGAGCTGTTTTTT
-	TRBV7-9	-	TRBJ2-2	CASSLPASNTGELFF	TGTGCCAGCAGCTTACCAGCATCGAACACCGGGGAGCTGTTTTTT
-	TRBV19	TRBD1	TRBJ2-1	CASRGEQGFHEQFF	TGTGCCAGTAGGGGGGAACAGGGGTTCCATGAGCAGTTCTTC
-	TRBV6-1	TRBD1	TRBJ2-7	CASSPGQGAEEQYF	TGTGCCAGCAGTCCAGGACAGGGGGCGGAAGAGCAGTACTTC
-	TRBV27	TRBD1	TRBJ1-4	CASSSHRGAPPTNEKLFF	TGTGCCAGCAGTTCCCACAGGGGAGCGCCCCCAACTAATGAAAAACTGTTTTTT
-	TRBV6-5	-	TRBJ1-1	CASADLPRATEAFF	TGTGCCAGCGCCGACCTCCCTAGGGCCACTGAAGCTTTCTTT
-	TRBV6-5	TRBD1	TRBJ2-2	CASSRDSPAAELFF	TGTGCCAGCAGCCGGGACAGCCCTGCTGCGGAGCTGTTTTTT
-	TRBV4-1	-	TRBJ2-1	CASSLLGAYNEQFF	TGCGCCAGCAGCCTCCTGGGTGCCTACAATGAGCAGTTCTTC
-	TRBV6-5	TRBD1	TRBJ2-7	CASTPLGQYEQYF	TGTGCCAGCACTCCCCTGGGACAGTACGAGCAGTACTTC
once	TRBV4-2	-	TRBJ1-1	CASSQGGLRNTEAFF	TGTGCCAGCAGCCAGGGGGGACTCCGGAACACTGAAGCTTTCTTT
-	TRBV5-1	-	TRBJ1-1	CASSLVGTEAFF	TGCGCCAGCAGCTTGGTTGGTACTGAAGCTTTCTTT
once	TRBV5-1	-	TRBJ2-3	CASSSTTDFTQDTQYF	TGCGCCAGCAGCTCGACGACAGACTTTACACAAGATACGCAGTATTTT
-	TRBV6-5	-	TRBJ1-5	CASRPRLGYQPQHF	TGTGCCAGCAGACCTAGGCTCGGGTATCAGCCCCAGCATTTT
-	TRBV2	TRBD2	TRBJ2-2	CASSLRLAGGPGELFF	TGTGCCAGCAGCCTAAGACTAGCGGGGGGGCCCGGGGAGCTGTTTTTT
-	TRBV5-4	-	TRBJ1-1	CASSSQGSRDGFF	TGTGCCAGCAGCTCCCAGGGGTCCCGTGATGGTTTCTTT
few	TRBV19	-	TRBJ1-5	CASSMRSQLNQPQHF	TGTGCCAGTAGTATGAGGTCACAGTTAAATCAGCCCCAGCATTTT
-	TRBV30	-	TRBJ2-7	CAWSVPQMPPEYEQYF	TGTGCCTGGAGTGTACCCCAGATGCCCCCAGAATACGAGCAGTACTTC
-	TRBV7-8	-	TRBJ1-2	CATSDRPSNYGYTF	TGTGCCACCTCGGACAGACCCTCTAACTATGGCTACACCTTC
-	TRBV5-4	-	TRBJ2-1	CASSPDYTVYNEQFF	TGTGCCAGCAGTCCGGACTACACGGTCTACAATGAGCAGTTCTTC
-	TRBV30	TRBD1	TRBJ2-1	CAWSHGQGLDEQFF	TGTGCCTGGAGTCACGGACAGGGTTTGGATGAGCAGTTCTTC
few	TRBV14	-	TRBJ1-6	CASSQSAYGNSPLHF	TGTGCCAGCAGCCAGTCGGCCTATGGGAATTCACCCCTCCACTTT
-	TRBV7-9	-	TRBJ1-2	CASSFSDTSLGYGYTF	TGTGCCAGCAGCTTTAGTGATACGAGCCTGGGCTATGGCTACACCTTC
-	TRBV7-9	-	TRBJ1-2	CASSLPPFRYNYGYTF	TGTGCCAGCAGCTTACCGCCGTTCAGGTATAACTATGGCTACACCTTC
-	TRBV5-1	-	TRBJ2-3	CASSLDRPSRDTQYF	TGCGCCAGCAGCTTGGATCGGCCTAGCAGAGATACGCAGTATTTT
-	TRBV7-9	-	TRBJ2-7	CASSLSHGRDWNYEQYF	TGTGCCAGCAGCTTATCACACGGCCGGGACTGGAACTACGAGCAGTACTTC
-	TRBV11-2	TRBD1	TRBJ1-2	CASSSAGTGFYGYTF	TGTGCCAGCAGCTCGGCCGGGACAGGGTTCTATGGCTACACCTTC
few	TRBV19	TRBD2	TRBJ2-7	CASSISAGGPYEQYF	TGTGCCAGTAGTATTTCAGCGGGGGGGCCGTACGAGCAGTACTTC